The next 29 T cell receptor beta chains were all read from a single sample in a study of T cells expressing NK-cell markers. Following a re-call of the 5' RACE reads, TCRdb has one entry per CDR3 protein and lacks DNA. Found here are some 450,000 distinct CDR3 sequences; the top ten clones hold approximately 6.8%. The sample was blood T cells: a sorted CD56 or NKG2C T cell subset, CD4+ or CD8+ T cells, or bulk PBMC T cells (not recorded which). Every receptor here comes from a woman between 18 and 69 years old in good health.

The CDR3 sequence: CAISESSAGYNQPQHF. The chain carries TRBV10-3 and TRBJ1-5. Germline loops: CDR1 ENHRY, CDR2 SYGVKD. There are 16 residues in the CDR3.

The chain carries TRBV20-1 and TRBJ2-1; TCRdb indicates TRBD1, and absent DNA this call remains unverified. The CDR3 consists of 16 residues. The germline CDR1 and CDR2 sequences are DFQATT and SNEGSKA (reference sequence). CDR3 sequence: CSARDSSGGAYNEQFF.

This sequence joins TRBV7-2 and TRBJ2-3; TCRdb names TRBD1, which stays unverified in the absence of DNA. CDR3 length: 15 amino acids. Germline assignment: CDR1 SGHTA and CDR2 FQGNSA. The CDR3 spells CASSPGAGYTDTQYF.

This CDR3 is CASSPGQLTPYEQYF. The gene calls are TRBV12-3 or TRBV12-4 and TRBJ2-7; the D gene TCRdb calls, TRBD1, cannot be checked with no DNA. There are 15 residues in the CDR3.

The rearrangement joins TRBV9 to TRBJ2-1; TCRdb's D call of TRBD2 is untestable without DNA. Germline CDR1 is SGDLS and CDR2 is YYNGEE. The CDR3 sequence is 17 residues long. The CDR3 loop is CASSVAGVVSSYNEQFF.

The CDR3 sequence: CASTQGSDRGVMNTEAFF. This rearrangement joins TRBV12-1 to TRBJ1-1; without DNA, the TCRdb call of TRBD1 cannot be checked. TRBV12-1 is designated a pseudogene. This CDR3 spans 18 amino acids.

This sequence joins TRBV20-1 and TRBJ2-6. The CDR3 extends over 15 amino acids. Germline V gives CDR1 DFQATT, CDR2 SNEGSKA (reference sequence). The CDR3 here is CSVKKGLRGSNVLTF.

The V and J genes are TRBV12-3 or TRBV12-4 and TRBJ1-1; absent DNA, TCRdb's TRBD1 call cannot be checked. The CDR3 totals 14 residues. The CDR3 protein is CASSRGSTYTEAFF.

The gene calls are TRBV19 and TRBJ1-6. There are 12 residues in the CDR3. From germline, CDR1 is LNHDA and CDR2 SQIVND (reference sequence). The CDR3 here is CASSIDNSPLHF.

The CDR3 sequence: CASSLQGQMNTEAFF. The chain uses TRBV7-2 and TRBJ1-1. The CDR3 is 15 residues long. Germline CDR1 is SGHTA and CDR2 is FQGNSA.

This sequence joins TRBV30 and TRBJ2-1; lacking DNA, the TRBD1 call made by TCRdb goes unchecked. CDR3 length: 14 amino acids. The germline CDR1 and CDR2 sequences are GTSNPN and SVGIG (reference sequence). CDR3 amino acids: CACRVLWGGYEQFF.

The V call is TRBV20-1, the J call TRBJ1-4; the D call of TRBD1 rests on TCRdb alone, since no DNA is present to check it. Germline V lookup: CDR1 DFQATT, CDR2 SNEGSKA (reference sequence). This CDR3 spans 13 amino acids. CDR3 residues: CSASSAGGEKLFF.

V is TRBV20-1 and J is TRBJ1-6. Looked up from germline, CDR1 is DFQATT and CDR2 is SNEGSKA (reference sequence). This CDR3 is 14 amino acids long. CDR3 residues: CSAREPRNNSPLHF.

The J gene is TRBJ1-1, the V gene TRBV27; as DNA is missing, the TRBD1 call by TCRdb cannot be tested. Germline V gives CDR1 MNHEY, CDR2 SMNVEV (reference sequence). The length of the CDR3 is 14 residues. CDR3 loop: CASSLGHPNTEAFF.

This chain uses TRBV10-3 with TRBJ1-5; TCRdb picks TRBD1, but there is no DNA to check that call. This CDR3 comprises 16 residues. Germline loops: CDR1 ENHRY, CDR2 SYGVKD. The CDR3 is CAISPTSDRGYQPQHF.

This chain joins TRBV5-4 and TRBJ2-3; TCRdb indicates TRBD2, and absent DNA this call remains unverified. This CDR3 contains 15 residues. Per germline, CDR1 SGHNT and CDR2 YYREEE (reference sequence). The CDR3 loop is CASSPGGGSGDTQYF.

The CDR3 is CSVEVGQGRGTDTQYF. The chain is built from TRBV29-1 and TRBJ2-3; the D call from TCRdb, TRBD1, cannot be confirmed without DNA. Germline V gives CDR1 SQVTM, CDR2 ANQGSEA. CDR3 length: 16 residues.

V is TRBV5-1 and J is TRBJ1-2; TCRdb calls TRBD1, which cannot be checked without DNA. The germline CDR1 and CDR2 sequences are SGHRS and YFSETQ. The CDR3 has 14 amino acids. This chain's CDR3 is CASSLSQGGYGYTF.

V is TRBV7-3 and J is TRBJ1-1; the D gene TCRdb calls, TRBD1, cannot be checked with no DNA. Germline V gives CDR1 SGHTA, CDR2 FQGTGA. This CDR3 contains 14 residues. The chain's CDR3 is CASSLTGETTEAFF.

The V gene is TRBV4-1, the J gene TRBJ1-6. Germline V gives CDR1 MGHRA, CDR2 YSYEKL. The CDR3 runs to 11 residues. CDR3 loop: CASSQTGPLHF.

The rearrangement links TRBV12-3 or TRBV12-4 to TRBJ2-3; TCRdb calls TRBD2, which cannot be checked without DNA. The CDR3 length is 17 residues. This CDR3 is CASTVSRTSLSTDTQYF.

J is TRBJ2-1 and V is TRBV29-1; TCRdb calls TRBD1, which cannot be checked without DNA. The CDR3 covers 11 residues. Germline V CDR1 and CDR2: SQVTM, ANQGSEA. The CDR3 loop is CSQGGYNEQFF.

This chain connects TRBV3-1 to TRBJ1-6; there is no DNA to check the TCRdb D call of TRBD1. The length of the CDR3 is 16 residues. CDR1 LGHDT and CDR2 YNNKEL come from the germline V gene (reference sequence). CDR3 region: CASSQDVKGTDSPLHF.

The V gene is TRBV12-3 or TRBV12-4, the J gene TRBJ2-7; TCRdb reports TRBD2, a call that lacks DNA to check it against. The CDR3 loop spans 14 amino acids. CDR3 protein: CASSLGIASYEQYF.

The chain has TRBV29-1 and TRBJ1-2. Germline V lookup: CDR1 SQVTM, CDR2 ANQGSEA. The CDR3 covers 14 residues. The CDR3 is CSVEGSGANYGYTF.

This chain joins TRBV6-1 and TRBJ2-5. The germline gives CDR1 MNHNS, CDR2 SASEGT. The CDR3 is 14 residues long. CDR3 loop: CASRTHGVGETQYF.

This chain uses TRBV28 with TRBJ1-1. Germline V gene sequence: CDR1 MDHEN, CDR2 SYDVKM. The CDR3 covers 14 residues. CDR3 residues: CASSAGPPNTEAFF.

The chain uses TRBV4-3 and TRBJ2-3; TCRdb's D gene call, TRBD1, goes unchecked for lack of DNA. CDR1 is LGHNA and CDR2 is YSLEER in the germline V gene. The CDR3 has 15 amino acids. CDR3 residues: CASSQLGGTTDTQYF.

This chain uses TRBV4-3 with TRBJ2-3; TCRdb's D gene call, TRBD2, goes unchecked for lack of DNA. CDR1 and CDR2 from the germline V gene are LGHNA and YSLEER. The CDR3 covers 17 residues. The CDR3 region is CASSQDRTSGVGDTQYF.